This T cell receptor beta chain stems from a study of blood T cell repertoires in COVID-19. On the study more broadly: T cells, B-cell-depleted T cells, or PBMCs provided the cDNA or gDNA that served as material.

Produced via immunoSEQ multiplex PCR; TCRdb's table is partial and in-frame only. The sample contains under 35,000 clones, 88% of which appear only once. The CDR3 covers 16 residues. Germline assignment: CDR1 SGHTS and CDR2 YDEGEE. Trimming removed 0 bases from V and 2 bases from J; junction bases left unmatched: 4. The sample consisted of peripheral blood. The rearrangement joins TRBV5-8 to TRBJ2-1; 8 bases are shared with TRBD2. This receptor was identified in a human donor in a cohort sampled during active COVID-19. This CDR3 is CASSLGLAGPYNEQFF. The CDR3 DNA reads TGTGCCAGCAGCTTGGGGCTAGCGGGTCCCTACAATGAGCAGTTCTTC. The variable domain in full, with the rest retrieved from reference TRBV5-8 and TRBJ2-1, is EAGVTQSPTHLIKTRGQQATLRCSPISGHTSVYWYQQALGLGLQFLLWYDEGEERNRGNFPPRFSGRQFPNYSSELNVNALELEDSALYLCASSLGLAGPYNEQFFGPGTRLTVL.